These 5 T cell receptor beta chains originate from one sample sequenced in a study of blood T cell repertoires in COVID-19. Data came from immunoSEQ multiplex PCR; TCRdb stores just in-frame clones and leaves some out. Here the sample spans 100,000 to 150,000 clones, roughly 85% being singletons. Sequencing was done on a sample of peripheral blood. These receptors originate from an older man with active or convalescent COVID-19.

This clone was found a few times. This chain joins TRBV10-1 and TRBJ1-2; TRBD1 matches 8 bases. This CDR3 is built from 13 residues. CDR1 is WNHNN and CDR2 is SYGVQD in the germline V gene (reference sequence). V gave up 6 bases and J gave up 7 bases; unmatched junction bases: 7. The DNA of the CDR3 is TGCGCCAGCAGGGCGGACAGGGTTTTTGGCTACACCTTC. It is translated as CASRADRVFGYTF.

The V gene is TRBV3-1 (or the pseudogene TRBV3-2), the J gene TRBJ1-1, with 10 bases lining up with TRBD1. Germline values: CDR1 LGHDT, CDR2 YNNKEL (reference sequence). This CDR3 comprises 17 residues. Trimming at V came to 1 base and at J to 4 bases, leaving 9 bases not matched to a gene. The CDR3 here is CASSQGRQGALGTEAFF. The DNA for the CDR3 is TGTGCCAGCAGCCAAGGTCGACAGGGGGCGTTGGGCACTGAAGCTTTCTTT.

The gene calls are TRBV25-1 and TRBJ2-7; TRBD1 matches at 7 bases. Germline CDR1 and CDR2: MGHDK and SYGVNS. The CDR3 runs 14 residues. V trimming: 5 bases; J trimming: 6 bases; junction bases outside the gene matches: 10. CDR3: CASSQGQFETEQYF. CDR3 sequence (DNA): TGTGCCAGCAGTCAGGGACAGTTTGAGACCGAGCAGTACTTC.

The chain combines TRBV4-1 with TRBJ1-2; D perhaps matches TRBD1 (5 bases). This CDR3 contains 15 residues. V lost 3 bases and J 3 bases, leaving 14 bases between the germline ends. CDR1 and CDR2 (germline): MGHRA, YSYEKL. CDR3 coding DNA: TGCGCCAGCAGCCACCTTGCGGGGGGGGACTATGGCTACACCTTC. Its protein product is CASSHLAGGDYGYTF.

The count of this clone is one. The chain employs TRBV7-2 and TRBJ2-1, with D possibly TRBD2 on 6 matching bases. The CDR3 consists of 15 residues. V was cut by 4 bases and J by 4 bases, with 14 bases left in between. Germline V gives CDR1 SGHTA, CDR2 FQGNSA. CDR3 coding DNA: TGTGCCAGCAGCTCTAACGCGGGAACTTACAATGAGCAGTTCTTC. This gives the protein CASSSNAGTYNEQFF.